This T cell receptor (beta chain) derives from a study of T cell responses to AZD1222 COVID-19 vaccine. Per the germline V gene, CDR1 is MNHEY and CDR2 is SVGEGT. The CDR3 loop spans 12 amino acids. V was trimmed by 6 bases and J by 7 bases, leaving 12 bases between them. It was second doses at about 4 or about 12 weeks that were pooled. Note on this clone: Its antigen is not known.

Study-wide findings and caveats: All repertoire sampling was performed exclusively after the peak T cell response.

Assay used: immunoSEQ multiplex PCR; TCRdb lists only in-frame clones, some missing. The table has more than 150,000 clones, about 90% seen once. The V call is TRBV6-2 or TRBV6-3, the J call TRBJ1-2; tentative D call: TRBD1 (6 bases). Material: peripheral blood, obtained 28 days after the second AZD1222 dose. The sequence was collected from an adult who received the AZD1222 COVID-19 vaccine. The CDR3 sequence is CASSPGTFGYTF. The CDR3 DNA reads TGTGCCAGCAGCCCTGGGACATTTGGCTACACCTTC.